The rows below give T cell receptor beta chains drawn from one sample of a study of blood T cell repertoires in COVID-19. The protocol was immunoSEQ multiplex PCR, while the TCRdb copy is restricted to in-frame clones and leaves out a portion. The table shows 250,000 to 300,000 clones, with approximately 79% occurring only once. The source material was PBMCs or T cells enriched from blood (not recorded which). The receptor set was obtained from a man aged 30 to 45 with acute COVID-19. Both conserved end residues are part of each CDR3. Each record gives: clone size, D gene, J gene, V gene, CDR3 protein, CDR3 DNA. D genes are given only for firm matches. The size field is filled for only some rows; it gives once, few, many or a size class.

few,.,TRBJ2-1,TRBV18,CASSPRLETGNEQFF,TGTGCCAGCTCACCACGTTTGGAGACAGGCAATGAGCAGTTCTTC
.,TRBD1,TRBJ1-1,TRBV29-1,CSAVPQGRNEAFF,TGCAGCGCCGTGCCACAGGGGCGCAATGAAGCTTTCTTT
.,TRBD2,TRBJ2-1,TRBV11-3,CASSPGLAIREQFF,TGTGCCAGTTCTCCGGGACTAGCTATTCGTGAGCAGTTCTTC
.,.,TRBJ1-1,TRBV18,CASSPSDGDTEAFF,TGTGCCAGCTCACCATCTGACGGGGACACTGAAGCTTTCTTT
.,.,TRBJ1-6,TRBV2,CASSEARGGPSPLHF,TGTGCCAGCAGTGAAGCACGCGGAGGGCCCTCACCCCTCCACTTT
.,.,TRBJ1-2,TRBV5-1,CASSLVGGLEDYGYTF,TGCGCCAGCAGCTTGGTCGGGGGGCTGGAGGACTATGGCTACACCTTC
.,TRBD1,TRBJ1-4,TRBV24-1,CATDSRFWDRGRSTNEKLFF,TGTGCCACCGACTCTCGATTTTGGGACAGGGGCCGATCAACTAATGAAAAACTGTTTTTT
once,.,TRBJ2-3,TRBV5-4,CASSLDYIDTQYF,TGTGCCAGCAGCCTGGACTACATAGATACGCAGTATTTT
.,TRBD1,TRBJ1-4,TRBV6-1,CASSEGQGVFEKLFF,TGTGCCAGCAGTGAAGGACAGGGGGTTTTTGAAAAACTGTTTTTT
.,.,TRBJ1-1,TRBV5-4,CATLDMNTEAFF,TGTGCCACCCTGGACATGAACACTGAAGCTTTCTTT
.,.,TRBJ1-1,TRBV6-5,CASRSRTVSMTFF,TGTGCCAGCAGAAGCCGGACAGTTTCAATGACTTTCTTT
.,.,TRBJ1-6,TRBV5-4,CASSSGGWLSPLHF,TGTGCCAGCAGCTCGGGAGGATGGCTATCACCCCTCCACTTT
.,.,TRBJ1-2,TRBV7-8,CASSLGGGYGYTF,TGTGCCAGCAGCTTAGGAGGGGGCTATGGCTACACCTTC
.,.,TRBJ1-2,TRBV28,CASNGQGLRGYTF,TGTGCCAGCAACGGGCAGGGTCTACGGGGCTACACCTTC
.,.,TRBJ1-5,TRBV30,CAWEISGNQPQHF,TGTGCCTGGGAGATCTCGGGGAATCAGCCCCAGCATTTT
.,.,TRBJ1-4,TRBV4-3,CASSQEGSSSEKLFF,.
.,TRBD2,TRBJ2-1,TRBV19,CASRPSPGLAGGHNEQFF,TGTGCCAGTAGGCCATCCCCGGGACTAGCGGGGGGTCACAATGAGCAGTTCTTC
.,.,TRBJ1-2,TRBV19,CASSQTNTGITNYGYTF,TGTGCCAGTAGTCAAACTAACACAGGAATTACTAACTATGGCTACACCTTC
.,TRBD2,TRBJ2-2,TRBV7-9,CASSFSGRRTGELFF,TGTGCCAGCAGCTTTAGCGGGAGGAGGACCGGGGAGCTGTTTTTT
once,.,TRBJ1-1,TRBV24-1,CATSDYLSTEAFF,TGTGCCACCAGTGATTATCTGAGCACTGAAGCTTTCTTT
.,.,TRBJ2-2,TRBV5-1,CASSLFSTAGLFF,TGCGCCAGCAGCCTTTTCTCAACGGCAGGTCTGTTTTTT
.,TRBD1,TRBJ1-2,TRBV3-1/TRBV3-2,CASSPEVLGQGGYGYTF,TGTGCCAGCAGCCCAGAAGTTCTAGGACAGGGGGGCTATGGCTACACCTTC
.,.,TRBJ1-4,TRBV7-9,CASSPEGGTNEKLFF,TGTGCCAGCAGCCCCGAGGGTGGAACTAATGAAAAACTGTTTTTT
.,TRBD1,TRBJ2-1,TRBV7-8,CASSPAGTVYNEQFF,TGTGCCAGCAGCCCAGCCGGGACAGTATACAATGAGCAGTTCTTC
.,.,TRBJ1-2,TRBV5-4,CASSPGPKGHTF,TGTGCCAGCAGCCCCGGACCCAAGGGGCACACCTTC
.,.,TRBJ2-1,TRBV6-5,CATEATAGEQFF,TGTGCCACCGAGGCCACCGCCGGTGAGCAGTTCTTC
.,TRBD2,TRBJ2-5,TRBV5-1,CASSLSPGLAGGETQYF,TGCGCCAGCAGCTTGTCTCCAGGCCTAGCGGGCGGAGAGACCCAGTACTTC
.,.,TRBJ1-6,TRBV2,CASRTGTIDSPLHF,TGTGCCAGCAGAACGGGGACAATCGATTCACCCCTCCACTTT
.,.,TRBJ2-2,TRBV9,CASSGQQATGELFF,TGTGCCAGCAGCGGGCAACAGGCGACCGGGGAGCTGTTTTTT
.,.,TRBJ1-5,TRBV7-2,CASSYSRGGNQPQHF,TGTGCCAGCAGCTACTCGCGGGGGGGCAATCAGCCCCAGCATTTT
.,.,TRBJ1-1,TRBV7-6,CASSLPGENTEAFF,TGTGCCAGCAGCCTACCAGGGGAGAACACTGAAGCTTTCTTT
.,TRBD2,TRBJ2-1,TRBV27,CASSLNSGGYNEQFF,TGTGCCAGCAGTTTAAATAGCGGGGGCTACAATGAGCAGTTCTTC
.,TRBD2,TRBJ2-1,TRBV28,CASSSPASGGANEQFF,TGTGCCAGCAGTTCCCCGGCTAGCGGGGGGGCAAATGAGCAGTTCTTC
.,.,TRBJ2-2,TRBV24-1,CATSDSWGEPGELFF,TGTGCCACCAGTGATTCTTGGGGCGAACCCGGGGAGCTGTTTTTT